This paragraph covers one T cell receptor beta chain sequence. What it recognizes is unknown. J lost 7 bases, V lost 5 bases, and 7 bases had no gene match. From germline, CDR1 is SGHVS and CDR2 FNYEAQ. The length of the CDR3 is 15 residues. These data belong to a study of STAT5B mutations in CD4+ large granular lymphocyte leukemia. Study findings and constraints: Around 25% of private leukemic clonotypes occurred rarely in other patients' non-leukemic repertoires.

The survey-level immunoSEQ assay was used. Libraries were prepared by immunoSEQ multiplex PCR; TCRdb keeps only in-frame clonotypes and omits some of them. The sample contains about 32,000 clones, about 82% of which appear only once. The sequencing input was CD4+ T cells from blood buffy coats. The sequence came from a human donor in good health. This sequence joins TRBV7-6 and TRBJ2-3, with 12 bases aligning to TRBD2. The DNA of the CDR3 is TGTGCCAGCAGCCCTCGACTAGCGGGAGTGAATACGCAGTATTTT. As protein: CASSPRLAGVNTQYF.